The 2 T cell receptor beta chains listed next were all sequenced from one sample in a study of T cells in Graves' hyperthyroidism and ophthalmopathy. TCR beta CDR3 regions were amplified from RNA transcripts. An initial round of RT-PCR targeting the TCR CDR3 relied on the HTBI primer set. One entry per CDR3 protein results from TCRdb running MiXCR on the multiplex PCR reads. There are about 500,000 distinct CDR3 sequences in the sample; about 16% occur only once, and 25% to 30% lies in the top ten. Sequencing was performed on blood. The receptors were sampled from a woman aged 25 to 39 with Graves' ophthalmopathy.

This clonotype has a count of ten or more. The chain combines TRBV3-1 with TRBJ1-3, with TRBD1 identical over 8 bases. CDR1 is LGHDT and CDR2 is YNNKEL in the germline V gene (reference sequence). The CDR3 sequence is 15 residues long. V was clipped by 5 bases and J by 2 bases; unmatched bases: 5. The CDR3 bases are TGTGCCAGCAGCTCTGACAGGGGTGCTGGAAACACCATATATTTT. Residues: CASSSDRGAGNTIYF.

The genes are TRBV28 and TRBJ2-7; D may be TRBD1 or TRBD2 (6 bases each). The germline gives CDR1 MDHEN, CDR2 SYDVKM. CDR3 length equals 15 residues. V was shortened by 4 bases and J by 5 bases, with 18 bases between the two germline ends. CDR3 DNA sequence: TGTGCCAGCAGTTCCGGGGGCCGGATACAGGACGAGCAGTACTTC. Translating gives CASSSGGRIQDEQYF.